These 27 T cell receptor beta chains were all obtained from the same sample, sequenced in a study of CD8+CD57+ T cells in acquired aplastic anemia. Investigators profiled TCR beta VDJ and CDR3 from genomic DNA template. TCRdb re-analysed the reads in MiXCR, keeping a single row per CDR3 protein. The data hold under 350,000 distinct CDR3 sequences, with under 60% observed a single time. An expansion of CD8+CD57+ cells by flow cytometry had been shown in patients chosen for sequencing. Sequenced input: sorted CD4+, CD8+, or CD8+CD57+ T cells (not recorded which) from PBMCs. These receptors all stem from a human donor with aplastic anemia.

Of note for this clonotype: The junction does not match germline at one end; this may be a read error. This chain uses TRBV5-1 with TRBJ2-2; no firm D call. The CDR3 length is 11 residues. Germline lookup yields CDR1 SGHRS and CDR2 YFSETQ. The CDR3 bases are TGTGCCAGCTACGAAACCGGGGAGCTGTTTTTT. It specifies CASYETGELFF.

This chain joins TRBV7-9 and TRBJ2-5; D is perhaps TRBD2 (6 bases). Trimming took off 5 bases at V and 9 bases at J, with 19 bases between the two ends. The germline V gene encodes CDR1 SEHNR and CDR2 FQNEAQ (reference sequence). The CDR3 runs to 14 residues. The CDR3 is CASSPLSSWRAQYF. CDR3 nucleotide sequence: TGTGCCAGCAGCCCCCTATCTTCGTGGAGGGCCCAGTACTTC.

This clonotype was seen only once. The chain is built from TRBV20-1 and TRBJ1-2, with D uncertain. The CDR3 is 15 residues long. Per germline, CDR1 DFQATT and CDR2 SNEGSKA (reference sequence). V was cut by 0 bases and J by 7 bases, with 18 bases left in between. CDR3 protein: CSARDVVTEISGYTF. CDR3 sequence (DNA): TGCAGTGCTAGAGATGTAGTGACGGAAATTAGTGGCTACACCTTC.

V gene TRBV7-6 combines with J gene TRBJ2-2, with 11 bases that match TRBD1. Germline V gene lookup returns CDR1 SGHVS and CDR2 FNYEAQ. The CDR3 covers 16 residues. The junction had 7 bases not matched to a gene; V was cut back by 5 bases and J by 5 bases. The CDR3: CASSRTGGGRTGELFF. CDR3 DNA: TGTGCCAGCAGCCGGACAGGGGGCGGGAGGACCGGGGAGCTGTTTTTT. The complete variable domain, with remaining parts taken from reference TRBV7-6 and TRBJ2-2, reads GAGVSQSPRYKVTKRGQDVALRCDPISGHVSLYWYRQALGQGPEFLTYFNYEAQQDKSGLPNDRFSAERPEGSISTLTIQRTEQRDSAMYRCASSRTGGGRTGELFFGEGSRLTVL.

A few counts support this clonotype. The CDR3 DNA reads as TGTGCCAGCAACAACCGGGACAGGGATTCACCCCTCCACTTT. Translation gives CASNNRDRDSPLHF. This chain links TRBV7-3 with TRBJ1-6; 9 nucleotides match TRBD1. V dropped 7 bases and J dropped 8; count of bases not matched to a gene: 6. Per the germline V gene, CDR1 is SGHTA and CDR2 is FQGTGA. This CDR3 comprises 14 residues.

The V and J genes are TRBV2 and TRBJ1-4; 12 nucleotides agree with TRBD1. The junction had 4 bases not matched to a gene; V was cut back by 3 bases and J by 2 bases. CDR1 and CDR2 (germline): SNHLY, FYNNEI. The CDR3 is 17 residues long. This chain's CDR3 is CASSEEGTGGTNEKLFF. In DNA form, the CDR3 reads TGTGCCAGCAGTGAGGAAGGGACAGGGGGCACTAATGAAAAACTGTTTTTT.

V usage is TRBV29-1 and J usage is TRBJ1-1, with D uncertain. This CDR3 is 14 amino acids long. The V end lost 3 bases, the J end lost 0 bases, and 11 bases lay between the germline ends. The germline gives CDR1 SQVTM, CDR2 ANQGSEA. The CDR3 nucleotides read TGCAGCGTTGACCTGGGTACCATGAACACTGAAGCTTTCTTT. Translation: CSVDLGTMNTEAFF.

The rearrangement links TRBV5-1 to TRBJ2-7; TRBD1 agrees at 7 bases. V was pared by 4 bases and J by 3 bases, with 13 bases of the junction left unmatched. Germline CDR1 reads SGHRS; CDR2 reads YFSETQ. CDR3 size: 16 residues. The CDR3 protein is CASSPIPGTVHYEQYF. In DNA, the CDR3 is TGCGCCAGCAGCCCCATCCCCGGGACAGTCCACTACGAGCAGTACTTC.

The sample holds many counts of this clonotype. The chain couples TRBV2 to TRBJ1-2; no definite D call. In germline, CDR1 is SNHLY, CDR2 FYNNEI. The CDR3 loop spans 13 amino acids. Between the trimmed V and J ends, which lost 3 bases and 6 bases, there was a span of 11 bases. CDR3 in amino acids: CASSEFSGNGYTF. CDR3 nucleotides: TGTGCCAGCAGTGAGTTCTCGGGTAATGGCTACACCTTC.

Points on this clonotype: The DNA is left out, because the CDR3 cannot be placed on it with certainty; the CDR3 is given as TCRdb lists it. The chain employs TRBV19 and TRBJ1-5; no check of the table's D call, TRBD1, against the DNA was made. Counting both end residues, the CDR3 totals 18 amino acids. CDR1 and CDR2 (germline): LNHDA, SQIVND (reference sequence). The CDR3: CASSKGTDLRAVLRAGHF.

On this clonotype itself: A much bigger clone sits one base away, suggesting this may be a read error. V is TRBV5-1 and J is TRBJ2-1; no reliable D call. The germline CDR1 and CDR2 sequences are SGHRS and YFSETQ. This CDR3 has 13 residues. As DNA, the CDR3 is TGCGCCAGCGGCTTGGCCGGCAACAATGAGCAGTTCTTC. Translation: CASGLAGNNEQFF.

This clonotype was seen more than once but under ten times. The chain uses TRBV7-8 and TRBJ2-7; the match to TRBD2 covers 13 bases. The CDR3 covers 17 residues. The V gene's germline CDR1 is SGHVS and CDR2 FQNEAQ. V lost 0 bases, J lost 3 bases, and 5 bases stayed unmatched. In DNA, the CDR3 is TGTGCCAGCAGCTTAGCGGAACTAGCGGGAGGGGACTACGAGCAGTACTTC. Translation: CASSLAELAGGDYEQYF.

The J gene is TRBJ2-3, the V gene TRBV7-9, with TRBD1 as a possible D gene (5 bases). The CDR3 is made up of 14 amino acids. The V and J ends lost 0 bases and 5 bases respectively, with 9 bases between them. The germline V gene has CDR1 SEHNR and CDR2 FQNEAQ (reference sequence). CDR3 nucleotide sequence: TGTGCCAGCAGCTTAGCAGGGGCCGGAGATACGCAGTATTTT. Encoded protein: CASSLAGAGDTQYF.

The rearrangement uses TRBV24-1 and TRBJ2-1; D is perhaps TRBD2 (6 bases). This CDR3 is 15 amino acids long. V lost 4 bases and J 9 bases, leaving 18 bases between the germline ends. The germline V gene has CDR1 KGHDR and CDR2 SFDVKD. The CDR3 DNA follows: TGTGCCACCAGTGACCAGACTAGGCCGGCCGGTGAGCAGTTCTTC. Translation: CATSDQTRPAGEQFF.

J is TRBJ2-1 and V is TRBV3-1; D perhaps matches TRBD2 (6 bases). Germline assignment: CDR1 LGHDT and CDR2 YNNKEL (reference sequence). The CDR3 is made up of 15 amino acids. Trimming left V 4 bases short and J 6 bases short, with 16 bases between. The CDR3 spells CASSPGGVGGNEQFF. The CDR3 DNA follows: TGTGCCAGCAGCCCCGGAGGGGTTGGTGGCAATGAGCAGTTCTTC.

This chain joins TRBV5-6 and TRBJ1-2, with D uncertain. The V gene lost 0 bases and the J gene lost 5 bases, with 8 bases spanning the gap. CDR1 and CDR2 from the germline V gene are SGHDT and YYEEEE. The CDR3 consists of 13 residues. In DNA, the CDR3 is TGTGCCAGCAGCTTGGGGTCAGATTATGGCTACACCTTC. This gives the protein CASSLGSDYGYTF.

This chain links TRBV2 with TRBJ2-3; D is perhaps TRBD2 (6 bases). This CDR3 is 13 amino acids long. Germline V gene sequence: CDR1 SNHLY, CDR2 FYNNEI. V lost 8 bases and J 2 bases, leaving 11 bases between the germline ends. CDR3 bases: TGTGCCAGCCCGGGACTCCTCACAGATACGCAGTATTTT. Translation gives CASPGLLTDTQYF.

The chain has TRBV20-1 and TRBJ2-3; 7 bases are shared with TRBD1. The germline V gene has CDR1 DFQATT and CDR2 SNEGSKA (reference sequence). CDR3 length: 15 residues. J gave up 4 bases and V 2 bases, and 9 bases lay outside the gene matches. This chain's CDR3 is CSARTPRDSADTQYF. The CDR3 region has the DNA TGCAGTGCTAGAACACCTAGGGACAGCGCAGATACGCAGTATTTT.

This clonotype was detected many times. The chain combines TRBV6-5 with TRBJ2-7; 12 nucleotides line up with TRBD2. The germline CDR1 and CDR2 sequences are MNHEY and SVGAGI. With V trimmed by 2 bases and J by 6 bases, 8 bases remained unmatched. CDR3 length equals 16 residues. CDR3 DNA: TGTGCCAGCAGTTACGGAGCCGGACTAGCGGGGTCCGAGCAGTACTTC. Its protein product is CASSYGAGLAGSEQYF.

The chain has TRBV7-6 and TRBJ2-1; a possible D gene is TRBD2 (5 bases). CDR1 is SGHVS, CDR2 FNYEAQ, per germline. V lost 5 bases and J 8 bases, leaving 13 bases between the germline ends. The CDR3 spans 13 residues. CDR3: CASSPRLAHEQFF. In DNA, the CDR3 is TGTGCCAGCAGCCCAAGGCTAGCTCATGAGCAGTTCTTC.

V and J are TRBV9 and TRBJ1-1; TRBD1 agrees at 7 bases. Germline V CDR1 and CDR2: SGDLS, YYNGEE. The CDR3 is made up of 14 amino acids. The J segment lost 1 base and the V segment lost 4 bases, leaving 4 bases of the junction unmatched. The CDR3, as DNA: TGTGCCAGCAGCCTAGGGGGCGAGAACACTGAAGCTTTCTTT. This translates into CASSLGGENTEAFF.

The genes are TRBV6-1 and TRBJ2-7; 9 bases match TRBD2. The CDR3 extends over 15 amino acids. Trimming at V came to 4 bases and at J to 2 bases, leaving 6 bases not matched to a gene. The germline V gene has CDR1 MNHNS and CDR2 SASEGT. CDR3 region: CASSADLAGPYEQYF. The CDR3 coding sequence is TGTGCCAGCAGTGCCGACCTAGCGGGGCCCTACGAGCAGTACTTC.

The chain has TRBV2 and TRBJ1-2, with unresolved D. CDR1 is SNHLY, CDR2 FYNNEI, per germline. V shed 0 bases and J shed 4 bases, with 15 bases lying between them. This CDR3 has 16 amino acids. CDR3 DNA: TGTGCCAGCAGTGAAGCGCTTCGTAGAAGTATCTATGGCTACACCTTC. This sequence encodes CASSEALRRSIYGYTF.

In its sample, this clonotype was seen many times. The chain uses TRBV5-6 and TRBJ2-7, with 7 bases identical to TRBD2. The V gene's germline CDR1 is SGHDT and CDR2 YYEEEE. V lost 6 bases, J lost 5 bases, and 14 bases stayed unmatched. The length of the CDR3 is 15 residues. This CDR3 reads CASTPGAGVLHEQYF. The CDR3 DNA sequence: TGTGCCAGCACCCCTGGTGCGGGAGTTCTCCACGAGCAGTACTTC.

Points on this clonotype: One end of the junction is discordant with germline, which a read error may explain. The CDR3 spells CASSSGGAYNSPLYF. CDR3 DNA sequence: TGTGCCAGCAGCAGTGGGGGGGCCTATAATTCACCCCTCTACTTT. The rearrangement links TRBV7-9 to TRBJ1-6; tentative D call: TRBD1 (6 bases). Germline lookup yields CDR1 SEHNR and CDR2 FQNEAQ (reference sequence). The CDR3 sequence is 15 residues long. Combining the CDR3 with reference TRBV7-9 and TRBJ1-6 gives the whole variable domain DTGVSQNPRHKITKRGQNVTFRCDPISEHNRLYWYRQTLGQGPEFLTYFQNEAQLEKSRLLSDRFSAERPKGSFSTLEIQRTEQGDSAMYLCASSSGGAYNSPLYFGNGTRLTVT.

The chain couples TRBV20-1 to TRBJ1-4; D remains unclear. V lost 6 bases and J 8 bases, leaving 16 bases between the germline ends. The CDR3 consists of 13 residues. CDR1 and CDR2 (germline): DFQATT, SNEGSKA (reference sequence). The chain's CDR3 is CSARNNREEKLFF. In nucleotides, the CDR3 is TGCAGTGCCAGGAATAACCGGGAGGAAAAACTGTTTTTT.

This clonotype has a count of ten or more. The chain couples TRBV12-3 or TRBV12-4 to TRBJ1-5; D is unresolved. Trimming took off 3 bases at V and 4 bases at J, with 13 bases between the two ends. The CDR3 runs 15 residues. In DNA form, the CDR3 reads TGTGCCAGCAGTTTTGCCGGGGTAGGTAATCAGCCCCAGCATTTT. The encoded protein is CASSFAGVGNQPQHF.